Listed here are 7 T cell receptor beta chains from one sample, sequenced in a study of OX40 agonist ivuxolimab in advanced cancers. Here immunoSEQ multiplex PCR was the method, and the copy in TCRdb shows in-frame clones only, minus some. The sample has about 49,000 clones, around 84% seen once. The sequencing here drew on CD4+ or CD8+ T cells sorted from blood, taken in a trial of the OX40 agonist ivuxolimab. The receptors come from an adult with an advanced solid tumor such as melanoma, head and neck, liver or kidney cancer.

For the CDR3, the DNA is TGTGCCAGCACCCTCCGTATCCAGTTCTTC. Protein product: CASTLRIQFF. The chain carries TRBV2 and TRBJ2-1; D gene uncertain. This CDR3 is 10 amino acids long. Germline V gene lookup returns CDR1 SNHLY and CDR2 FYNNEI. V lost 7 bases to trimming and J lost 13 bases, with 11 bases between them. The full variable domain, in which reference TRBV2 and TRBJ2-1 provide the parts outside the CDR3, is EPEVTQTPSHQVTQMGQEVILRCVPISNHLYFYWYRQILGQKVEFLVSFYNNEISEKSEIFDDQFSVERPDGSNFTLKIRSTKLEDSAMYFCASTLRIQFFGPGTRLTVL.

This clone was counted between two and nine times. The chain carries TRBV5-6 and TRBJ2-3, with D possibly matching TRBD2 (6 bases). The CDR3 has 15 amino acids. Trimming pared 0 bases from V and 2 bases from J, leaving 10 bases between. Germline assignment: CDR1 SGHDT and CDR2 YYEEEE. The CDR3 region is CASSLAGGPTDTQYF. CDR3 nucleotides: TGTGCCAGCAGCTTGGCCGGGGGTCCCACAGATACGCAGTATTTT.

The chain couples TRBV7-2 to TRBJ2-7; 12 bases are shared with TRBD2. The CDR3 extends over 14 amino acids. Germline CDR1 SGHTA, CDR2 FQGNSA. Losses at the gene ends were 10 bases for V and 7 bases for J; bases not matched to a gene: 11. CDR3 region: CATTLAGGPGEQYF. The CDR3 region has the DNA TGTGCCACCACCCTAGCGGGAGGGCCTGGGGAGCAGTACTTC. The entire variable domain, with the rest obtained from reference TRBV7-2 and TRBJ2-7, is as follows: GAGVSQSPSNKVTEKGKDVELRCDPISGHTALYWYRQSLGQGLEFLIYFQGNSAPDKSGLPSDRFSAERTGGSVSTLTIQRTQQEDSAVYLCATTLAGGPGEQYFGPGTRLTVT.

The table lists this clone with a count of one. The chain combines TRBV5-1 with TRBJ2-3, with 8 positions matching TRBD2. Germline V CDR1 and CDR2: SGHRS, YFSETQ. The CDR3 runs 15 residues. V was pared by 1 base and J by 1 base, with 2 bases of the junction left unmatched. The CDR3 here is CASSLPLAGTDTQYF. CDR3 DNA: TGCGCCAGCAGCTTGCCACTAGCGGGCACAGATACGCAGTATTTT.

The CDR3 coding sequence is TGTGCCAGCAGCGACAGGGGGCTGGAGACCCAGTACTTC. Its translation is CASSDRGLETQYF. V usage is TRBV19 and J usage is TRBJ2-5; 10 bases match TRBD1. Germline lookup yields CDR1 LNHDA and CDR2 SQIVND (reference sequence). Losses at the gene ends were 9 bases for V and 5 bases for J; bases not matched to a gene: 6. This CDR3 region has 13 residues.

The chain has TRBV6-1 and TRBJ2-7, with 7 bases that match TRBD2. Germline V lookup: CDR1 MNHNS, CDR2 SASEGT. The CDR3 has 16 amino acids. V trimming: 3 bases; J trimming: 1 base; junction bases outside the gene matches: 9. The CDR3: CASSDEKLAASYEQYF. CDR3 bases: TGTGCCAGCAGTGACGAGAAGCTAGCGGCTTCCTACGAGCAGTACTTC.

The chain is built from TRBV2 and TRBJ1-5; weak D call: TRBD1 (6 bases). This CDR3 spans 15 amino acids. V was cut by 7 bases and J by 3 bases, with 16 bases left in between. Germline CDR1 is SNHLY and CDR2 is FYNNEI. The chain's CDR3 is CASTSRRGPNQPQHF. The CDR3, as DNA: TGTGCCAGCACCTCGCGTCGGGGGCCCAATCAGCCCCAGCATTTT.